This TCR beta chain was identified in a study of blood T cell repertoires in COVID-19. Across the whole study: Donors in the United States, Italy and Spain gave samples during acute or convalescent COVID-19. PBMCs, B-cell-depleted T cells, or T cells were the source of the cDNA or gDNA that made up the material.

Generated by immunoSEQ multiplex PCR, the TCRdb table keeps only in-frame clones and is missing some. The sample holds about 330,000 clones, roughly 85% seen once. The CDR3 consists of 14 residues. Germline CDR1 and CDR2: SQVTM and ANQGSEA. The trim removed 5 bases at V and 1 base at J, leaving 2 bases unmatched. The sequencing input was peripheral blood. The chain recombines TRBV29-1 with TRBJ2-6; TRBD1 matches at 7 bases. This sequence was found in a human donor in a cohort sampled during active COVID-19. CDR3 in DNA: TGCAGCGTTAACAGGGGTTCTGGGGCCAACGTCCTGACTTTC. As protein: CSVNRGSGANVLTF.